These T cell receptor beta chains were read from a single sample in a study of blood T cell repertoires in COVID-19. Method: immunoSEQ multiplex PCR; TCRdb's copy keeps in-frame clones and lacks some. This table has over 150,000 clones, 80% to 85% appearing once. The sample consisted of peripheral blood. Receptor source: a man younger than 35 with active or convalescent COVID-19. CDR3s leave out the opening cysteine and the closing phenylalanine or tryptophan.

>TRBV29-1|9|TRBJ2-7
SALQGHEQY
>TRBV18|16|TRBJ2-4
ASTSQAGGFRTKNIQY
>TRBV15|12|TRBJ2-2
ATSENRVTGELF
>TRBV11-3|12|TRBJ2-2
ASSLVGNTGELF
>TRBV4-2|16|TRBJ1-3
ASSQEPRQASSGNTIY
>TRBV4-1|12|TRBJ2-1
ASSHRSSYNEQF
>TRBV5-4|13|TRBJ2-3
ASSRGGGGTDTQY
>TRBV19|13|TRBJ1-1
ASNRGGGRGTEAF
>TRBV5-8|14|TRBJ2-3
ASSLALRGEGDTQY
>TRBV7-8|14|TRBJ2-5
ASSPIPTGGSETQY
>TRBV7-9|13|TRBJ2-2
ASRRLDQNTGELF
>TRBV7-2|13|TRBJ2-2
ASSPGVGETGELF
>TRBV6-6|13|TRBJ1-1
ASSGTGGDSIEAF
>TRBV12-3/TRBV12-4|11|TRBJ1-5
ASSLLGDQPQH
>TRBV6-5|12|TRBJ2-7
ASNSGGGPLEQY
>TRBV10-1|13|TRBJ2-2
ASSERTGLNGELF
>TRBV19|13|TRBJ2-7
ASSMASGRGYEQY
>TRBV29-1|14|TRBJ2-6
SVLGLGTGRANVLT
>TRBV28|13|TRBJ2-7
ASSSTWAGQYEQY
>TRBV5-1|12|TRBJ1-4
ASSRTGGEEKLF
>TRBV9|15|TRBJ2-7
ASSDPAQSGQGYEQY
>TRBV11-2|14|TRBJ1-3
ASSRQGANSGNTIY
>TRBV7-2|15|TRBJ2-4
ASSKYGDRFIQNIQY
>TRBV9|12|TRBJ1-6
ASSPRQEDSPLH
>TRBV7-7|12|TRBJ2-1
ASSLAGLHNEQF
>TRBV3-1/TRBV3-2|14|TRBJ2-1
ASSQWGLAVGNEQF
>TRBV7-2|14|TRBJ2-3
ASSFIAGVGTDTQY
>TRBV9|13|TRBJ1-2
ASSVSSGGIYGYT
>TRBV4-3|15|TRBJ2-1
ASSQDLGGRQVNEQF
>TRBV27|13|TRBJ1-1
ASSLSPTGGDEAF
>TRBV19|13|TRBJ2-5
ASSIRDRAKETQY
>TRBV24-1|15|TRBJ1-5
ATSDPRKGGRGQPQH
>TRBV7-8|11|TRBJ1-1
ASSLGGLGEAF
>TRBV7-6|13|TRBJ1-6
ASSLDLQKLSPLH
>TRBV5-1|13|TRBJ1-5
ASSLAAGGSQPQH
>TRBV6-6|14|TRBJ2-2
ASSYSGEVATGELF
>TRBV19|15|TRBJ1-5
ASSMGDRGWGNQPQH
>TRBV7-8|12|TRBJ2-3
ASSRGGPTDTQY
>TRBV14|13|TRBJ1-1
ASSQRRQGFTEAF
>TRBV19|12|TRBJ1-5
ASSSTGIHQPQH
>TRBV29-1|12|TRBJ1-5
SVVPGDMDQPQH
>TRBV3-1/TRBV3-2|14|TRBJ2-5
ASSQALAGGRETQY
>TRBV25-1|12|TRBJ2-4
ASSDFPSENIQY
>TRBV6-5|12|TRBJ2-2
ASTSGHHTGELF
>TRBV6-4|13|TRBJ1-6
ASSRSGQINSPLH
>TRBV9|15|TRBJ1-2
ASSVSPSGGSNYGYT
>TRBV6-5|12|TRBJ2-1
ASTRGSGYNEQF
>TRBV2|12|TRBJ2-1
ASGGTSGRNEQF